A single sample is the source of the 13 T cell receptor beta chains below, sequenced in a study of Ad26.COV2.S vaccination and SARS-CoV-2 variants. Sequenced by immunoSEQ multiplex PCR; TCRdb stores in-frame clones only, minus some. Seen here are approximately 240,000 clones, 88% observed once, and the top ten hold 9.5% to 12%. Described treatment: over 15 received Ad26.COV2.S at low or high dose, single or two shots; 5 received placebo; per-sample allocation not given. The investigators took samples on day 63 after the first vaccine or placebo injection. The sample was peripheral blood, taken in a trial of Ad26.COV2.S vaccine versus placebo. The receptors originated from a person between 18 and 65 years old who received the Ad26.COV2.S COVID-19 vaccine or a placebo.

This chain links TRBV5-6 with TRBJ1-6; no clear D. This CDR3 is built from 13 residues. V shed 5 bases and J shed 11 bases, with 14 bases lying between them. Looked up from germline, CDR1 is SGHDT and CDR2 is YYEEEE. The CDR3 nucleotides read TGTGCCAGCAGAAAGTGGAGCTTTCCACCCCTCCACTTT. Translation: CASRKWSFPPLHF.

This clone appeared once. This chain uses TRBV28 with TRBJ2-7; 7 bases agree with TRBD1. The CDR3 totals 14 residues. The V and J ends lost 5 bases and 5 bases, in that order; junction bases with no gene match: 9. Germline V gene data show CDR1 as MDHEN and CDR2 as SYDVKM. The CDR3 spells CASSLDDRAHEQYF. The DNA of the CDR3 is TGTGCCAGCAGTCTAGACGACAGGGCCCACGAGCAGTACTTC.

This clone was counted a few times. V usage is TRBV7-2 and J usage is TRBJ2-7; TRBD2 might be the D (6 bases). Trimming took off 5 bases at V and 2 bases at J, with 19 bases between the two ends. Per germline, CDR1 SGHTA and CDR2 FQGNSA. This CDR3 spans 16 amino acids. The DNA for the CDR3 is TGTGCCAGCAGCCCCAGATTTGGCGGGGCCACCTACGAGCAGTACTTC. Protein: CASSPRFGGATYEQYF. The full variable domain, its missing parts supplied by reference TRBV7-2 and TRBJ2-7, is GAGVSQSPSNKVTEKGKDVELRCDPISGHTALYWYRQSLGQGLEFLIYFQGNSAPDKSGLPSDRFSAERTGGSVSTLTIQRTQQEDSAVYLCASSPRFGGATYEQYFGPGTRLTVT.

The chain uses TRBV5-6 and TRBJ1-4, with 8 bases lining up with TRBD1. Germline CDR1 is SGHDT and CDR2 is YYEEEE. J lost 4 bases, V lost 3 bases, and 5 bases had no gene match. The CDR3 sequence is 15 residues long. CDR3 DNA sequence: TGTGCCAGCAGCTCGACAGGGGTTGGTAATGAAAAACTGTTTTTT. Its protein product is CASSSTGVGNEKLFF.

The chain combines TRBV28 with TRBJ1-2; D is unclear. This CDR3 region has 14 residues. The V end lost 7 bases, the J end lost 8 bases, and 20 bases lay between the germline ends. Germline V CDR1 and CDR2: MDHEN, SYDVKM. The CDR3 region has the DNA TGTGCCAGCACCCTCCCGGGGATCAAGGTGGGCTACACCTTC. Protein product: CASTLPGIKVGYTF.

A single count supports this clone. The chain has TRBV7-9 and TRBJ2-1; D remains unclear. Trimming cost V 0 bases and J 0 bases, with 12 bases left between them. There are 17 residues in the CDR3. The V gene's germline CDR1 is SEHNR and CDR2 FQNEAQ (reference sequence). The CDR3 region is CASSLAFDTSSYNEQFF. Here the CDR3 DNA reads TGTGCCAGCAGCTTAGCCTTTGATACGAGCTCCTACAATGAGCAGTTCTTC.

The rearrangement uses TRBV19 and TRBJ1-2, with D perhaps matching TRBD1 (6 bases). V was shortened by 10 bases and J by 3 bases, with 18 bases between the two germline ends. Germline V gene lookup returns CDR1 LNHDA and CDR2 SQIVND (reference sequence). The CDR3 is made up of 14 amino acids. CDR3 nucleotides: TGTGCCACCTTAGGGGGGGGGCGCGACTATGGCTACACCTTC. Encoded protein: CATLGGGRDYGYTF.

The chain has TRBV28 and TRBJ2-1; a possible D gene is TRBD2 (6 bases). The V end lost 4 bases, the J end lost 4 bases, and 14 bases lay between the germline ends. CDR1 is MDHEN, CDR2 SYDVKM, per germline. This CDR3 region has 15 residues. This chain's CDR3 is CASSWTRDLYNEQFF. CDR3 nucleotide sequence: TGTGCCAGCAGTTGGACCCGGGACTTATACAATGAGCAGTTCTTC.

J is TRBJ2-3 and V is TRBV7-2, with D tentatively TRBD2 (5 bases). The length of the CDR3 is 12 residues. Germline V gives CDR1 SGHTA, CDR2 FQGNSA. V was cut by 2 bases and J by 9 bases, with 9 bases left in between. The CDR3 coding sequence is TGTGCCAGCAGCTTACTCCCGGGAACGCAGTATTTT. It specifies CASSLLPGTQYF.

The chain employs TRBV4-1 and TRBJ1-1; D might be TRBD1 (5 bases). Trimming left V 4 bases short and J 4 bases short, with 10 bases between. Per the germline V gene, CDR1 is MGHRA and CDR2 is YSYEKL. The CDR3 has 13 amino acids. In nucleotides, the CDR3 is TGCGCCAGCAGCCCCGGGGGGGGCACTGAAGCTTTCTTT. Translating it yields CASSPGGGTEAFF.

The J gene is TRBJ1-2, the V gene TRBV6-4; D is uncertain. This CDR3 has 16 residues. Trimming took off 0 bases at V and 4 bases at J, with 15 bases between the two ends. Germline lookup yields CDR1 MRHNA and CDR2 SNTAGT. The CDR3 sequence is CASSDSNVRGSYGYTF. The CDR3 coding sequence is TGTGCCAGCAGTGACTCGAATGTTCGGGGATCCTATGGCTACACCTTC.

This chain uses TRBV7-2 with TRBJ2-7, with 7 positions matching TRBD2. V lost 1 base to trimming and J lost 3 bases; unmatched junction nucleotides: 6. The CDR3 length is 15 residues. Looked up from germline, CDR1 is SGHTA and CDR2 is FQGNSA. The CDR3 coding sequence is TGTGCCAGCAGCTTAGAACCCGGACTAGGCTACGAGCAGTACTTC. The encoded protein is CASSLEPGLGYEQYF.

V and J are TRBV15 and TRBJ2-1; 10 positions match TRBD1. From germline, CDR1 is LNHNV and CDR2 YYDKDF (reference sequence). The V and J ends lost 2 bases and 0 bases, in that order; junction bases with no gene match: 10. The CDR3 is 19 residues long. The chain's CDR3 is CATSRSRQGAKSSYNEQFF. For the CDR3, the DNA is TGTGCCACCAGCAGAAGTAGACAGGGGGCAAAGAGCTCCTACAATGAGCAGTTCTTC. Full variable domain (remainder filled in from reference TRBV15 and TRBJ2-1): DAMVIQNPRYQVTQFGKPVTLSCSQTLNHNVMYWYQQKSSQAPKLLFHYYDKDFNNEADTPDNFQSRRPNTSFCFLDIRSPGLGDTAMYLCATSRSRQGAKSSYNEQFFGPGTRLTVL.